The source of this TCR beta chain is a study of T cells after yellow fever vaccination. The wider study: For low cell numbers, libraries were made with SMART-Seq v4 Ultra Low Input.

Ten or more counts support this clonotype. Whole-study results and caveats: Reappearing after the booster were most of the clones from primary vaccination (around 96% CD4, approximately 85% CD8). Abundant bulk-population clonotypes could contaminate the FACS-sorted repertoires. Weaker, the secondary response peaked sooner, at day 5 versus 15.

Germline CDR1 and CDR2: SGHTA and FQGNSA. The J segment lost 4 bases and the V segment lost 4 bases, leaving 9 bases of the junction unmatched. The CDR3 totals 15 residues. TCRdb re-analysed the 5' RACE reads in MiXCR, keeping a single row per CDR3 protein. Among tens of thousands of distinct CDR3 sequences listed, approximately 4.8% were seen once. The source was PBMCs, either bulk or a sorted T-cell subset (CD4+, CD8+, memory, or dextramer-sorted; not recorded which), collected on the day of the yellow fever booster vaccination. This receptor was taken from a man between 18 and 35 years old who received the YFV17D yellow fever vaccine. The V and J genes are TRBV7-2 and TRBJ1-2; 7 nucleotides match TRBD1. For the CDR3, the DNA is TGTGCCAGCAGCTCAGGCCCGGGACAGACCTATGGCTACACCTTC. Its protein product is CASSSGPGQTYGYTF.